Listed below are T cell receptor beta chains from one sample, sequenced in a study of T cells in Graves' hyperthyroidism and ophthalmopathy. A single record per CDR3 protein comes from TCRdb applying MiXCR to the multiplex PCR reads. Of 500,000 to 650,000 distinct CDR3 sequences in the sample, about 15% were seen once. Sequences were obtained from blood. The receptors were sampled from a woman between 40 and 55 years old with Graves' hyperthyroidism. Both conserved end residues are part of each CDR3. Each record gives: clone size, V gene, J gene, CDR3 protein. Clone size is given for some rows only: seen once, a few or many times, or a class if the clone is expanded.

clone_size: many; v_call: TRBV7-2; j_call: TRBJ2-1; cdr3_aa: CASSPGPSSYNEQFF
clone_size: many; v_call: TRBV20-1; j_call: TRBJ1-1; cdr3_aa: CSADSGESMYTEAFF
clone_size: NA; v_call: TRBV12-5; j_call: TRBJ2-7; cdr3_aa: CASGPDGPPGERYF
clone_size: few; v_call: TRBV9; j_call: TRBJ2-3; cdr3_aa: CASSVQGRSTDTQYF
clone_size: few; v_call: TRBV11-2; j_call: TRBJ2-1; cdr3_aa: CASSLGVGGPDGQFF
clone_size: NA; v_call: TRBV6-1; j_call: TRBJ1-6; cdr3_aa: CASREYLYSPLHF
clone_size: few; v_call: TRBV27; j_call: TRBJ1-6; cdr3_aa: CASSTPGQDLSYNSPLHF
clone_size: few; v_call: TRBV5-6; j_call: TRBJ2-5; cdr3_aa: CASSLEGLAGETQYF
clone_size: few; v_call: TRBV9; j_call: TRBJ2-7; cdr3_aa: CASSANPTATGEQYF
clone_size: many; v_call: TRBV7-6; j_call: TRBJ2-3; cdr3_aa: CASSSGTSGRVADTQYF
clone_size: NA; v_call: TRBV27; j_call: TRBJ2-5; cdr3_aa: CASSTGTVGTQYF
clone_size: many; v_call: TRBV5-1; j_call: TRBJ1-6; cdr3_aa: CASSLDGTGQSPLHF
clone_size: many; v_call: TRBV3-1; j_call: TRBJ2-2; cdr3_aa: CASNAGPNTGELFF
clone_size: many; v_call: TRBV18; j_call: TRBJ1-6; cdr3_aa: CASSSRGNSPLHF
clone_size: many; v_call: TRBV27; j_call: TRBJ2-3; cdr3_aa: CASSPGTQVSTDTQYF
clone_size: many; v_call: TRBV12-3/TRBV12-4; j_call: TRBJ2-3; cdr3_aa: CATRQGADTQYF
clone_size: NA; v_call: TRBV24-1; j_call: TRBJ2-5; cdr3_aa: CATRDGQETQYF
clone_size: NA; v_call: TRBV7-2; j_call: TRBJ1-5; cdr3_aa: CASSLAGGTSQPQHF
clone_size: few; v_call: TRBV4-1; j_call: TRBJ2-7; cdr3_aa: CASSQDAGGSYEQYF
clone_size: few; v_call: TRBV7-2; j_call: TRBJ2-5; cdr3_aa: CASSLDSSGGARTQYF
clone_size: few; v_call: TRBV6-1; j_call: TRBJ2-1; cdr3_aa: CASRIGTSGSYNEQFF
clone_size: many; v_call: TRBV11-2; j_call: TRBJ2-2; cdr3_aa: CASSHEGQGFHGELFF
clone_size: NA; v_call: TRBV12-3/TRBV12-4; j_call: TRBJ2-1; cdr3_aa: CASSLSAGVVNEQFF
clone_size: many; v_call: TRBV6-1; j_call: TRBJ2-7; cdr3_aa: CASSVIGRQGGYEQYF
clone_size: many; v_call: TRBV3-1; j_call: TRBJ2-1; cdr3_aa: CASSQRLAGVHDNEQFF
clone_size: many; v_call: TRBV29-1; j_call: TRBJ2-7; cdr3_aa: CSVALATDEQYF
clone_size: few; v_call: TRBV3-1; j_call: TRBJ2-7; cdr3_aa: CASSRSGGPYEQYF
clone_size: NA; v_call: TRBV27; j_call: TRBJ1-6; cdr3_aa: CASTTRRDNSPLHF
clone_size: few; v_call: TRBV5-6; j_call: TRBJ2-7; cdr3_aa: CASSRRSGGEYEQYF
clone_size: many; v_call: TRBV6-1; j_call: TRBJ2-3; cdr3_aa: CASRPGTSGRFGTDTQYF
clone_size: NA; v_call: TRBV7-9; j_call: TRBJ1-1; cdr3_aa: CASSWGTGGRTEAFF
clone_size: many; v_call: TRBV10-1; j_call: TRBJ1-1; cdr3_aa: CASSEFLTEDRNTEAFF
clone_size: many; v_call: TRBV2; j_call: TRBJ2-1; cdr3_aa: CASNSGRAGNEQFF
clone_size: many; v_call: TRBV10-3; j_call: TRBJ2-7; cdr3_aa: CAISEPGLAGSYEQYF
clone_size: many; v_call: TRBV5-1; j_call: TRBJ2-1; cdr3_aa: CASSPRFDRNEQFF
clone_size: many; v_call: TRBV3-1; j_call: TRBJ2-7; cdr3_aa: CASSLGQGALEQYF
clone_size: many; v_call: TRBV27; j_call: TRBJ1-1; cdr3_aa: CASSPLGSGTEAFF
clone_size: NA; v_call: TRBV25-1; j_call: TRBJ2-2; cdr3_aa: CASRGLAGGPGSTGELFF
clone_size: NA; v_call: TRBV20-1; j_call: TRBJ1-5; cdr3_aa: CSARDIIGQGADQPQHF
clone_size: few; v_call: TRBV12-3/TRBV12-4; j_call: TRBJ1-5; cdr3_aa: CASSWTGLSNQPQHF
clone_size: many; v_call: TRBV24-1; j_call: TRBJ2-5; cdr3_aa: CATSDFRDYQETQYF
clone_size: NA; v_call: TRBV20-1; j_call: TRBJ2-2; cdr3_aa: CSGERGPYAGELFF
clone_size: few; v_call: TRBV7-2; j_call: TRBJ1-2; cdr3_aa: CASSLDGSSNYGYTF
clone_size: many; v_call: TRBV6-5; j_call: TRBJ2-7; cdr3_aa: CASSYAGSSYEQYF
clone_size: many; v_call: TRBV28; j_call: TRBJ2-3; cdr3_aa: CASSTPRRGIMTDTQYF
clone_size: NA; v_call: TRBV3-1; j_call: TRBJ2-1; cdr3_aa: CASSPSGSLEQFF
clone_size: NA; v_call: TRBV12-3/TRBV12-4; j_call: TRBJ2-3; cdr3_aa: CASSHPRTSGDTDTQYF
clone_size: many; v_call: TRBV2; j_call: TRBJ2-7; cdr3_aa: CASSDPRWGYEQYF
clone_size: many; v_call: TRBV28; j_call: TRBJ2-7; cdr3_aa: CASSFGRGRNEQYF
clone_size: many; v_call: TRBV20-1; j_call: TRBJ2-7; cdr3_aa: CSAVVAGTDSYEQYF
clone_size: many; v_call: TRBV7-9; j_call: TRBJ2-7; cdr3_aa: CASSRRDSDKPYEQYF
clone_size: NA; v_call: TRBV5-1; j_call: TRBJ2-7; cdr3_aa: CASSLVGGAVEQYF
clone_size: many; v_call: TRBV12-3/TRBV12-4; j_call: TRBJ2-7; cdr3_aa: CASSFMGGGLSEQYF
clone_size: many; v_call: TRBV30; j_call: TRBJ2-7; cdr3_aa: CAWSVLGTAAYEQYF
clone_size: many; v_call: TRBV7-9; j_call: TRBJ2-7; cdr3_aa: CASSLGTSGLPYEQYF
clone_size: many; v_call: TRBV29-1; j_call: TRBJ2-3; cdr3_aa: CSVVQLRTDTQYF
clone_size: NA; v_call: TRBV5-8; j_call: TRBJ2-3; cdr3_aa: CASSLIFASTDTQYF